This T cell receptor beta chain comes out of a study of technical replicates of blood from a handful of donors. V lost 5 bases and J lost 0; bases outside the gene matches: 4. CDR3 length: 13 amino acids. CDR1 is SQVTM and CDR2 is ANQGSEA in the germline V gene. Profiling relied on immunoSEQ multiplex PCR, and the TCRdb table lists in-frame clones only, not all of them. The sample lists 100,000 or so clones, about 96% occurring once. The clonotype originates from a human donor in good health. The chain has TRBV29-1 and TRBJ2-7, with 7 bases matching TRBD1. Material: T cells isolated from PBMCs. The CDR3 DNA is TGCAGCGTTCCCGGGACAGACTCCTACGAGCAGTACTTC. It yields the protein CSVPGTDSYEQYF.